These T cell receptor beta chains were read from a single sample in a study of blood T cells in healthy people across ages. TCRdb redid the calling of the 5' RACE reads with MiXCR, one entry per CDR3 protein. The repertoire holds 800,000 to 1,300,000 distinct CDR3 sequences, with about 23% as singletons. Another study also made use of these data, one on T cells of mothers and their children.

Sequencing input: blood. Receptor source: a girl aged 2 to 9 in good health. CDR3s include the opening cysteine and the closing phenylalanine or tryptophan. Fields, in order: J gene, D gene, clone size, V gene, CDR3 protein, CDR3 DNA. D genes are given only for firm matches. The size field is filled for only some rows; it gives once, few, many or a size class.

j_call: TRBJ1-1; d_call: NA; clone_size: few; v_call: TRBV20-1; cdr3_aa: CSAEGPNTEAFF; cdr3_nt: TGCAGTGCCGAGGGACCGAACACTGAAGCTTTCTTT
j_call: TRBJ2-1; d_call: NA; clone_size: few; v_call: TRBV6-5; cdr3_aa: CASTVPGSNEQFF; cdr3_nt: TGTGCCAGCACCGTCCCAGGGAGCAATGAGCAGTTCTTC
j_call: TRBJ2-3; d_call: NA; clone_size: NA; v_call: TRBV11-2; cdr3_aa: CAISAGDTQYF; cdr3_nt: TGTGCCATCTCGGCGGGAGATACGCAGTATTTT
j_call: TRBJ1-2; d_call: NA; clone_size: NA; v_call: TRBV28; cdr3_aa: CASSLRDGEYTF; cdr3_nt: TGTGCCAGCAGTTTACGGGACGGAGAGTACACCTTC
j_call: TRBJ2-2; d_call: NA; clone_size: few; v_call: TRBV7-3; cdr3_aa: CASSSDLGGAGELFF; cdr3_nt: TGTGCCAGCAGCTCAGACCTGGGTGGCGCCGGGGAGCTGTTTTTT
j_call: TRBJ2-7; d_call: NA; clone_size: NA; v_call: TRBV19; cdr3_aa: CASSIDLFGGPYEQYF; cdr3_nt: TGTGCCAGTAGTATAGATCTGTTCGGGGGGCCGTACGAGCAGTACTTC
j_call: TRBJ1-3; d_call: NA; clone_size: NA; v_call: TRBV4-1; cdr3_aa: CASSQIFKGSGNTIYF; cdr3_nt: TGCGCCAGCAGCCAAATATTTAAAGGCTCTGGAAACACCATATATTTT
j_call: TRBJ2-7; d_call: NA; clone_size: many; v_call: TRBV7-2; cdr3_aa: CASSLEDSSYEQYF; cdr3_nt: TGTGCCAGCAGCTTAGAGGACAGCTCCTACGAGCAGTACTTC
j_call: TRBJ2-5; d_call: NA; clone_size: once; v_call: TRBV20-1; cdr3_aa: CSARVVSQETQYF; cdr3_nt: TGCAGTGCTAGAGTAGTCAGTCAAGAGACCCAGTACTTC
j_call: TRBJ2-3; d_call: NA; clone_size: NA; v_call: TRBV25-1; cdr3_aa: CASMGTKTDTQYF; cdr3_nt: TGTGCCAGCATGGGGACGAAAACAGATACGCAGTATTTT
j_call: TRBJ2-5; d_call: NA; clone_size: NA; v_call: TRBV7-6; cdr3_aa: CASSWDEEGETQYF; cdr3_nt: TGTGCCAGCAGCTGGGACGAAGAAGGAGAGACCCAGTACTTC
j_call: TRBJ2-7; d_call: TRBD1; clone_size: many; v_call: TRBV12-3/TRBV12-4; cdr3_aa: CASSLGDRAYEQYF; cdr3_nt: TGTGCCAGCAGTTTAGGAGACAGGGCCTACGAGCAGTACTTC
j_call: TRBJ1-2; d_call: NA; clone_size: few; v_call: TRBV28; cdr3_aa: CASSAPEVEFYTF; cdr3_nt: TGTGCCAGCAGTGCCCCGGAGGTAGAGTTCTACACCTTC
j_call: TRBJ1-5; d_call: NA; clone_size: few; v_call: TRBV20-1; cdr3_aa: CSARDRGDQPQHF; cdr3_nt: TGCAGTGCTAGAGATAGGGGGGATCAGCCCCAGCATTTT
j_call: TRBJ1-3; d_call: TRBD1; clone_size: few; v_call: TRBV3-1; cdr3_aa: CASTPTGAGSGNTIYF; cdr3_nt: TGTGCCAGCACACCGACAGGGGCTGGGAGTGGAAACACCATATATTTT
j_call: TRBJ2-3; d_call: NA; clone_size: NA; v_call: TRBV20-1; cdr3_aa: CSALGGAPPDTQYF; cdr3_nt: TGCAGCGCCCTTGGGGGAGCGCCCCCTGATACGCAGTATTTT
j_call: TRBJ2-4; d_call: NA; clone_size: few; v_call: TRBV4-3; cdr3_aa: CASSQEGTKGDIQYF; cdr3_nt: TGCGCCAGCAGCCAAGAAGGGACGAAAGGTGACATTCAGTACTTC
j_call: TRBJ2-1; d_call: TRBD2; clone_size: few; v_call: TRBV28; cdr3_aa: CASSVGLQREGSSSYNEQFF; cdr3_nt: TGTGCCAGCAGTGTCGGACTACAGCGGGAGGGATCAAGCTCCTACAATGAGCAGTTCTTC
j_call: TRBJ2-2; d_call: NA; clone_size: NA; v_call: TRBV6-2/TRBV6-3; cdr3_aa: CASNSDLNTGELFF; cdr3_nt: TGTGCCAGCAATTCGGACCTGAACACCGGGGAGCTGTTTTTT
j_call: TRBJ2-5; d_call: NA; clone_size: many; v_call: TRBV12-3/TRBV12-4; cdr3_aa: CASSLPGEETQYF; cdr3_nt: TGTGCCAGCAGTTTACCAGGGGAGGAGACCCAGTACTTC
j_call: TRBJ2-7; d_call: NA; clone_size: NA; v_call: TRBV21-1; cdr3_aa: CASSLVVKREFSEQYF; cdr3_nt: TGTGCCAGCAGCCTAGTGGTTAAGCGGGAGTTCTCCGAGCAGTACTTC
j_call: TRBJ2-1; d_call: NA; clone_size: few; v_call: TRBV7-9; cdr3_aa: CASSLESDEQFF; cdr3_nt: TGTGCCAGCAGCTTAGAGTCCGATGAGCAGTTCTTC
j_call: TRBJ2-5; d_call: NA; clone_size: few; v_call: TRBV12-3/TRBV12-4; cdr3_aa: CASTKNLGETQYF; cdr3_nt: TGTGCCAGCACCAAGAACCTTGGGGAGACCCAGTACTTC
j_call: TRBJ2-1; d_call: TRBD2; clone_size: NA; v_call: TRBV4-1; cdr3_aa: CASSQDGTSGPYNEQFF; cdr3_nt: TGCGCCAGCAGCCAAGATGGAACTAGCGGGCCCTACAATGAGCAGTTCTTC
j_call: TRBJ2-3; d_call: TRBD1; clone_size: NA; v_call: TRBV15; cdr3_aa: CATSYLGQSFTDTQYF; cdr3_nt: TGTGCCACCAGCTATTTGGGACAGTCGTTCACAGATACGCAGTATTTT
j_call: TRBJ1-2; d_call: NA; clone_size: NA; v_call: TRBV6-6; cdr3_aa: CASSYLGSNYGYTF; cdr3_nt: TGTGCCAGCAGTTACCTGGGCAGCAACTATGGCTACACCTTC
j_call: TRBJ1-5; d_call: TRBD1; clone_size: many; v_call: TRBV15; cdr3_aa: CATSGAGGQPQHF; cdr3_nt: TGTGCCACCAGCGGGGCAGGGGGTCAGCCCCAGCATTTT
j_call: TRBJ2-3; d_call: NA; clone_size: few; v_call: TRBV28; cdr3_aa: CASSMTRDTQYF; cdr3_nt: TGTGCCAGCAGTATGACCCGAGATACGCAGTATTTT
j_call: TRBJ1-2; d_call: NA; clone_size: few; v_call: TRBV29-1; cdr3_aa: CSVLTATYGYTF; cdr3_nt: TGCAGCGTCCTGACAGCCACCTATGGCTACACCTTC